Detailed here is one T cell receptor (beta chain). This record comes from a study of shared clonotypes between healthy human individuals. Profiling relied on immunoSEQ multiplex PCR, and the TCRdb table lists in-frame clones only, not all of them. The data hold millions of clones, with more than 85% observed a single time. CD45RO-negative CD8 cells positively selected for CCR7 made up the naive population, which excluded terminally differentiated effector memory CD45RA+ cells. CDR1 is MNHEY, CDR2 SVGAGI, per germline. Trimming removed 0 bases at V and 4 bases at J, with 14 bases between. The CDR3 contains 16 residues.

The rearrangement joins TRBV6-5 to TRBJ2-3, with D possibly called TRBD1 or TRBD2 (5 bases each). The sample consisted of naive CD8+ T cells from PBMCs. The sequence derives from a man aged 18 to 35 in good health. Some clones in this sample may be carry-over from other donors' samples. For the CDR3, the DNA is TGTGCCAGCAGTTACTCGAGGGGAGATGCGGCAGATACGCAGTATTTT. It yields the protein CASSYSRGDAADTQYF.